This entry lists 21 T cell receptor beta chains sequenced from one sample in a study of cytomegalovirus exposure and HLA in healthy donors. Primers for the PCR totalled 60 Vbeta and 13 Jbeta. The assay was immunoSEQ multiplex PCR, and TCRdb's table has in-frame clones only and misses some. The table includes some 97,000 clones, approximately 68% detected once. Sequencing input: PBMCs. These receptors all stem from a woman younger than 30 in good health and CMV-seropositive.

This clone has more than one count but fewer than ten. V gene TRBV30 combines with J gene TRBJ1-4; the match to TRBD1 covers 7 bases. The CDR3 runs 15 residues. The trim removed 1 base at V and 8 bases at J, leaving 10 bases unmatched. The germline gives CDR1 GTSNPN, CDR2 SVGIG (reference sequence). The CDR3 sequence is CAWSGGETGQEKLFF. Here the CDR3 DNA reads TGTGCCTGGAGTGGAGGGGAGACAGGGCAAGAAAAACTGTTTTTT.

This clone was counted only a few times. V usage is TRBV19 and J usage is TRBJ2-1; the D gene is possibly TRBD2 (5 bases). The length of the CDR3 is 16 residues. V lost 0 bases and J lost 0, with 9 bases in between. Germline V gene data show CDR1 as LNHDA and CDR2 as SQIVND (reference sequence). The DNA for the CDR3 is TGTGCCAGTAGTATAGATCCAGCGGTCTCCTACAATGAGCAGTTCTTC. It is translated as CASSIDPAVSYNEQFF.

Comment on this clone: At one end the junction does not follow the germline gene, possibly because of a read error. This rearrangement joins TRBV20-1 to TRBJ1-1, with 7 bases aligning to TRBD1. The CDR3 consists of 8 residues. The germline CDR1 and CDR2 sequences are DFQATT and SNEGSKA (reference sequence). The CDR3 nucleotides are TGCAGTGCCCGGACAGGATATTTT. Its protein product is CSARTGYF.

V is TRBV30 and J is TRBJ2-2; 9 bases map to TRBD1. The germline V gene encodes CDR1 GTSNPN and CDR2 SVGIG (reference sequence). This CDR3 is 15 amino acids long. Unmatched junction bases numbered 7, after V lost 8 bases and J lost 0 bases. CDR3 loop: CAQDRTGANTGELFF. The CDR3 DNA follows: TGTGCCCAGGACCGGACAGGGGCGAACACCGGGGAGCTGTTTTTT.

The J gene is TRBJ2-7, the V gene TRBV4-3; 9 nucleotides match TRBD1. The length of the CDR3 is 17 residues. V dropped 4 bases and J dropped 7; count of bases not matched to a gene: 17. Germline V lookup: CDR1 LGHNA, CDR2 YSLEER. The CDR3 DNA is TGCGCCAGCAGCCCCACATTACCGGGACAGGGAACGGGGGAGCAGTACTTC. Residues: CASSPTLPGQGTGEQYF.

This chain connects TRBV18 to TRBJ2-3; TRBD1 might be the D (5 bases). The CDR3 extends over 15 amino acids. Germline CDR1 and CDR2: KGHSH and LQKENI. V was shortened by 0 bases and J by 1 base, with 8 bases between the two germline ends. The CDR3: CASSPPQGRTDTQYF. CDR3 bases: TGTGCCAGCTCACCACCCCAGGGTCGCACAGATACGCAGTATTTT.

The chain is built from TRBV30 and TRBJ2-2, with 10 bases identical to TRBD2. The J segment lost 6 bases and the V segment lost 8 bases, leaving 6 bases of the junction unmatched. The CDR3 covers 13 residues. The germline V gene has CDR1 GTSNPN and CDR2 SVGIG (reference sequence). In nucleotides, the CDR3 is TGTGCCGGAGCTAGCGGGAGCGCCGGGGAGCTGTTTTTT. Amino acid sequence: CAGASGSAGELFF.

This clone showed up just once. The V and J genes are TRBV2 and TRBJ2-1; TRBD2 matches 10 bases. V shed 7 bases and J 8 bases; nucleotides not matched to a gene: 5. The CDR3 covers 13 residues. Germline CDR1 reads SNHLY; CDR2 reads FYNNEI. Here the CDR3 DNA reads TGTGCCAGCAAGGGACTAGCGATCCATGAGCAGTTCTTC. Its protein is CASKGLAIHEQFF.

This clone was seen once. V is TRBV28 and J is TRBJ2-3; perhaps TRBD1 as D (5 bases). V lost 6 bases, J lost 0 bases, and 13 bases lay in between. Per germline, CDR1 MDHEN and CDR2 SYDVKM. The CDR3 contains 15 residues. The CDR3 coding sequence is TGTGCCAGCAGGACACAGGCCATAAGCACAGATACGCAGTATTTT. Amino acid sequence: CASRTQAISTDTQYF. Full variable domain (remainder filled in from reference TRBV28 and TRBJ2-3): DVKVTQSSRYLVKRTGEKVFLECVQDMDHENMFWYRQDPGLGLRLIYFSYDVKMKEKGDIPEGYSVSREKKERFSLILESASTNQTSMYLCASRTQAISTDTQYFGPGTRLTVL.

This clone was seen more than once but under ten times. J is TRBJ2-5 and V is TRBV7-2; a possible D gene is TRBD2 (6 bases). Between the trimmed V and J ends, which lost 5 bases and 0 bases, there was a span of 10 bases. CDR3 size: 14 residues. Germline CDR1 and CDR2: SGHTA and FQGNSA. This CDR3 is CASSPTGDQETQYF. CDR3 DNA sequence: TGTGCCAGCAGCCCCACGGGAGACCAAGAGACCCAGTACTTC.

This clone was picked up a small number of times. The chain combines TRBV6-5 with TRBJ2-5; 7 nucleotides align to TRBD1. CDR1 is MNHEY, CDR2 SVGAGI, per germline. CDR3 size: 14 residues. The trim removed 2 bases at V and 2 bases at J, leaving 2 bases unmatched. The CDR3 nucleotides are TGTGCCAGCAGTTACGCAGGGGGTCAAGAGACCCAGTACTTC. Its protein is CASSYAGGQETQYF.

This clone was seen only a few times. V is TRBV10-3 and J is TRBJ1-4; 9 bases line up with TRBD1. The V gene end was trimmed by 2 bases and the J gene end by 7 bases; junction bases not matched to a gene: 5. Germline assignment: CDR1 ENHRY and CDR2 SYGVKD. The CDR3 runs to 15 residues. The CDR3 loop reads CAISELGQGGEKLFF. In DNA, the CDR3 is TGTGCCATCAGTGAGCTGGGACAGGGAGGTGAAAAACTGTTTTTT.

This clone was counted only a few times. The rearrangement joins TRBV19 to TRBJ2-7; 7 nucleotides match TRBD2. The CDR3 is made up of 13 amino acids. V was clipped by 7 bases and J by 4 bases; unmatched bases: 7. CDR1 is LNHDA, CDR2 SQIVND, per germline (reference sequence). CDR3 amino acids: CASTVLADYEQYF. The DNA of the CDR3 is TGTGCCAGTACAGTTCTAGCGGATTACGAGCAGTACTTC.

The chain couples TRBV7-7 to TRBJ2-1, with 10 bases aligning to TRBD2. Germline loops: CDR1 SSHAT, CDR2 FNYEAQ (reference sequence). After removal of 5 bases from V and 2 bases from J, the junction contained 3 bases not matched to a gene. The CDR3 loop spans 15 amino acids. DNA of the CDR3: TGTGCCAGCAGCCAAGGGACTAGCGCCTACAATGAGCAGTTCTTC. It specifies CASSQGTSAYNEQFF.

J is TRBJ2-7 and V is TRBV6-5, with 10 positions matching TRBD1. Germline V lookup: CDR1 MNHEY, CDR2 SVGAGI. The CDR3 extends over 14 amino acids. The junction had 1 base not matched to a gene; V was cut back by 0 bases and J by 5 bases. The CDR3 sequence is CASSYSGTGDEQYF. In nucleotides, the CDR3 is TGTGCCAGCAGTTACTCGGGGACAGGGGACGAGCAGTACTTC.

The table lists this clone with a count of one. CDR3 sequence (DNA): TGTGCCAGCAGCCCCCCCGGGTATTACGAGCAGTACTTC. Protein sequence: CASSPPGYYEQYF. The chain combines TRBV9 with TRBJ2-7; D unclear. Germline V gene lookup returns CDR1 SGDLS and CDR2 YYNGEE. Between the trimmed V and J ends, which lost 4 bases and 4 bases, there was a span of 12 bases. This CDR3 spans 13 amino acids.

The CDR3 reads CASSQQGVEQYF. Written as DNA, the CDR3 is TGTGCCAGCAGCCAACAAGGGGTCGAGCAGTACTTC. The rearrangement links TRBV14 to TRBJ2-7; tentative D call: TRBD1 (5 bases). Germline CDR1 and CDR2: SGHDN and FVKESK. This CDR3 has 12 residues. V lost 2 bases, J lost 6 bases, and 8 bases lay in between.

V and J are TRBV6-5 and TRBJ2-7; TRBD2 matches 8 bases. This CDR3 comprises 14 residues. V was pared by 4 bases and J by 1 base, with 3 bases of the junction left unmatched. CDR1 MNHEY and CDR2 SVGAGI come from the germline V gene. In nucleotides, the CDR3 is TGTGCCAGCAGTTTAGCGGGATCGTCCTACGAGCAGTACTTC. Protein sequence: CASSLAGSSYEQYF.

The chain combines TRBV28 with TRBJ1-2; tentative D call: TRBD1 (5 bases). V shed 7 bases and J shed 8 bases, with 20 bases lying between them. There are 14 residues in the CDR3. The germline gives CDR1 MDHEN, CDR2 SYDVKM. The CDR3 loop reads CASISPGQGLGYTF. In DNA, the CDR3 is TGTGCCAGCATCTCTCCGGGGCAGGGACTAGGCTACACCTTC.

This clone has just a few counts. The chain carries TRBV7-6 and TRBJ1-3, with D unclear. The CDR3 is 13 amino acids. In germline, CDR1 is SGHVS, CDR2 FNYEAQ. Between the trimmed V and J ends, which lost 5 bases and 1 base, there was a span of 6 bases. The CDR3 bases are TGTGCCAGCAGCCAGAATTCTGGAAACACCATATATTTT. Its protein product is CASSQNSGNTIYF.

The gene calls are TRBV6-5 and TRBJ2-7; tentatively, D is TRBD2 (5 bases). This CDR3 has 13 amino acids. V lost 6 bases and J 1 base, leaving 10 bases between the germline ends. Germline V lookup: CDR1 MNHEY, CDR2 SVGAGI. The CDR3 DNA sequence: TGTGCCAGCAGAAAAGGGAGATCCTACGAGCAGTACTTC. Protein: CASRKGRSYEQYF.